The table lists the clone carrying this T cell receptor (beta chain) with many counts. Its antigen is not known. Before being chosen for sequencing, patients had shown CD8+CD57+ cell expansion by flow cytometry. With no exception, the patients had severe acquired aplastic anemia. This sample was included in a study of CD8+CD57+ T cells in acquired aplastic anemia. Across the whole study: The study obtained an average of around 3.4 ug of DNA from sorted CD4+ and CD8+ cells. Study-wide results and limits: CD8+ Simpson's diversity did not differ significantly between patients and controls. Roughly 31 CD8+ CDR3 sequences were shared between patients and controls.

The template for TCR beta VDJ and CDR3 sequence profiling was genomic DNA. TCRdb reprocessed the reads with MiXCR, giving one entry per CDR3 protein. The sample yields just over 450,000 distinct CDR3 sequences, around 33% seen once. CDR3 length: 13 amino acids. V dropped 6 bases and J dropped 7; count of bases not matched to a gene: 9. From germline, CDR1 is DFQATT and CDR2 SNEGSKA (reference sequence). Input material: sorted CD4+, CD8+, or CD8+CD57+ T cells (not recorded which) from PBMCs. This chain connects TRBV20-1 to TRBJ1-5; TRBD1 agrees at 7 bases. The TCR was taken from a human donor with aplastic anemia. CDR3 sequence reads: CSAQRTGNQPQHF. The DNA for the CDR3 is TGCAGTGCCCAAAGGACAGGAAACCAGCCCCAGCATTTT.